This TCR beta chain was retrieved from a study of T cells in Graves' hyperthyroidism and ophthalmopathy. This CDR3 region has 15 residues. The germline gives CDR1 SGHTA, CDR2 FQGNSA. V dropped 4 bases and J dropped 10; count of bases not matched to a gene: 10. This clonotype was observed at least ten times. Uncontrolled infection, other autoimmune disease, pregnancy or lactation led to exclusion. Amplified TCR beta CDR3 regions derived from RNA transcripts. In the first-round RT-PCR of the TCR CDR3, the HTBI primer set was used. TCRdb reprocessed the multiplex PCR reads via MiXCR and lists one record per CDR3 protein. In the table there are about 420,000 distinct CDR3 sequences, approximately 15% of which are singletons.

This clonotype was sampled from a woman under 30 with Graves' hyperthyroidism. The chain uses TRBV7-2 and TRBJ2-1, with 10 bases matching TRBD2. Specimen: blood. CDR3 bases: TGTGCCAGCAGCTCGGGTCTAGCGGGAGAAGGCGAGCAGTTCTTC. This translates into CASSSGLAGEGEQFF.